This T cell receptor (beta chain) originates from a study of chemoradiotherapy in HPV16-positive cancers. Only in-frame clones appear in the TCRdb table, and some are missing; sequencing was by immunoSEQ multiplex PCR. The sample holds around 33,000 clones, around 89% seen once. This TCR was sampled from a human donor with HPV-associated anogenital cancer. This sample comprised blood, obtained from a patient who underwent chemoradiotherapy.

DNA for the CDR3: TGTGCCAGCAGCCCCAGGGGCAACACTGAAGCTTTCTTT. Translation: CASSPRGNTEAFF. V and J are TRBV5-4 and TRBJ1-1; maybe TRBD1 (6 bases). This CDR3 comprises 13 residues. V dropped 4 bases and J dropped 2 bases, with 9 bases sitting between them. Germline V gene lookup returns CDR1 SGHNT and CDR2 YYREEE (reference sequence).